This T cell receptor (beta chain) was captured in a study of cytomegalovirus exposure and HLA in healthy donors. The wider study: When about 400 donors were genotyped, roughly 78% of them were found to fall in the Caucasian-associated ancestry cluster.

Worth noting for this clone: Antigen specificity is unknown.

Trimming took off 10 bases at V and 2 bases at J, with 15 bases between the two ends. The CDR3 contains 14 residues. CDR1 is MNHNS, CDR2 SASEGT, per germline. A multiplex PCR was run with 60 Vbeta primers and 13 Jbeta primers. Repertoires were generated with immunoSEQ multiplex PCR, while TCRdb's copy carries only in-frame clones and drops some. In the table there are 55,000 to 80,000 clones, approximately 78% of which are singletons. Regarding the study as a whole: HLA alleles showed associations with fewer than 20,000 TCR beta sequences in a later analysis, at a 0.05 false discovery rate. There were a few CMV-associated chains whose specificity for CMV antigens was confirmed in vitro. Solely CMV serostatus was available to characterize immune exposure.

This chain joins TRBV6-1 and TRBJ1-5; the D is unclear. The TCR comes from a man aged 40-50 years in good health and CMV-seronegative. Sequencing was performed on PBMCs. Written as DNA, the CDR3 is TGTGCCACCTCGAAAAGTGAGGGCAATCAGCCCCAGCATTTT. Encoded protein: CATSKSEGNQPQHF.